This entry is about one T cell receptor (beta chain). Antigen unknown. After 5'RACE with constant-segment primers, TCR alpha and TCR beta cDNA libraries carrying sample barcodes and UMIs were obtained. TCRdb processed the 5' RACE reads anew with MiXCR; each CDR3 protein has one entry. Here the sample spans 110,000 to 150,000 distinct CDR3 sequences, more than 13% being singletons. The source of the sample is a study of T-cell memory formation after mild COVID-19. Study-wide results and limits: Clones which contracted sat mainly in CM and EM if CD4+, and in EMRA if CD8+. Cross-reactive memory appears to have joined, as suggested by some responding clones showing up in pre-infection memory.

V lost 6 bases to trimming and J lost 4 bases; unmatched junction nucleotides: 5. The CDR3 sequence is 13 residues long. Germline CDR1 reads LNHDA; CDR2 reads SQIVND (reference sequence). This clonotype was sampled from an adult woman who had mild COVID-19 (a few samples of this study predate the infection). Cell type and time point are not known. This chain joins TRBV19 and TRBJ2-7, with 8 positions matching TRBD1. Sequenced material: PBMCs or a T cell subset sorted from them (not recorded which). This CDR3 reads CASSNRGEYEQYF. Here the CDR3 DNA reads TGTGCCAGTAGCAACAGGGGGGAGTACGAGCAGTACTTC.